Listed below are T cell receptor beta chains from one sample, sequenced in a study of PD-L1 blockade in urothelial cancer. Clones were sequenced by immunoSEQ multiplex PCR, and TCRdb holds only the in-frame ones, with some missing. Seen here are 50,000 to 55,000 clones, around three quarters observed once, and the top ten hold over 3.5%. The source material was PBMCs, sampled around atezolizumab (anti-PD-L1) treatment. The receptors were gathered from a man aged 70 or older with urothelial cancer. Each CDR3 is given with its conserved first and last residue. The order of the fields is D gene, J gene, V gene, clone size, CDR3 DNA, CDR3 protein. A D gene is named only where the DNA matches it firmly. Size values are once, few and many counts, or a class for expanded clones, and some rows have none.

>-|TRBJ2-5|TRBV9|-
TGTGCCAGCAGCTCACCTACCGGGACCCAGTACTTC
CASSSPTGTQYF
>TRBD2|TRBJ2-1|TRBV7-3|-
TGTGCCAGCAGCTTGCCCGGGAGGGACAATGAGCAGTTCTTC
CASSLPGRDNEQFF
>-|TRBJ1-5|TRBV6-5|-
TGTGCCAGCAGTTACAGGCAGGGCTATCAGCCCCAGCATTTT
CASSYRQGYQPQHF
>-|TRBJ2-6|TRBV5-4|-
TGTGCCAGCAGCCCCGAGGGCCCCACTGCATTCTTGGGGGCCAACGTCCTGACTTTC
CASSPEGPTAFLGANVLTF
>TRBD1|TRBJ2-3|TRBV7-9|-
TGTGCCAGCAGCCCTTCGACAGGGGGCGGCGCAGATACGCAGTATTTT
CASSPSTGGGADTQYF
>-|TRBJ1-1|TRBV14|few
TGTGCCAGCAGCCGTACAGTTTCCGGCAAAGCTTTCTTT
CASSRTVSGKAFF
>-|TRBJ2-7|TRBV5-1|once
TGCGCCAGCAGACCTCGACTACGCTCCTACGAGCAGTACTTC
CASRPRLRSYEQYF
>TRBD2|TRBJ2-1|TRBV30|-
TGTGCCTGGAGTACTAACGGGAGGGTGTCCTACAATGAGCAGTTCTTC
CAWSTNGRVSYNEQFF
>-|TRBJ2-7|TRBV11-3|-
TGTGCCAGCAGCTCTATCACGTACGAGCAGTACTTC
CASSSITYEQYF
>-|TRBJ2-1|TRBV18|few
TGTGCCAGCTCCCGCCAGGGTGGACAATACAATGAGCAGTTCTTC
CASSRQGGQYNEQFF
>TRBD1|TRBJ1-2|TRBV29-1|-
TGCAGCGTCCCCACGGGACAGCTCCTCTATGGCTACACCTTC
CSVPTGQLLYGYTF
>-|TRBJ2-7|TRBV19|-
TGTGCCAGTAGTTGGGGGACAACCTACTCCTACGAGCAGTACTTC
CASSWGTTYSYEQYF
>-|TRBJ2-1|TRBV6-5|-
TGTGCCAGCAGTTCCGACAGTTTCTACAATGAGCAGTTCTTC
CASSSDSFYNEQFF
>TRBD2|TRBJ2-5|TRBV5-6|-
TGTGCCAGCAGCTTGGCTGAGGGGAGGGGCCAAGAGACCCAGTACTTC
CASSLAEGRGQETQYF
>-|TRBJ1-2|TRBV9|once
TGTGCCAGCAGCGTAGGCGGCAGGAGGAACTATGGCTACACCTTC
CASSVGGRRNYGYTF
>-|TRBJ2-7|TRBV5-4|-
TGTGCCAGCAGCACCAGCTACCTAGCGAGTGAGCAGTACTTC
CASSTSYLASEQYF
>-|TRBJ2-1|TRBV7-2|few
TGTGCCAGCAGCTTAAGCAAACCTTCCTCCTACAATGAGCAGTTCTTC
CASSLSKPSSYNEQFF
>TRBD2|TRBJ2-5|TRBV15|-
TGTGCCACCAGCCGAGCGGGAAGGGATGCAGAGACCCAGTACTTC
CATSRAGRDAETQYF
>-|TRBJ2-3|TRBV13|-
TGTGCCAGCACCACGAGTAGGGACGGGGGAGATACGCAGTATTTT
CASTTSRDGGDTQYF
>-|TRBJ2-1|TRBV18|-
TGTGCCAGCTCAGCAGACAGATACAATGAGCAGTTCTTC
CASSADRYNEQFF
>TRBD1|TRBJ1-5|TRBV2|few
TGTGCCAGCAGGCCGGGACAGGGATTGAGCAATCAGCCCCAGCATTTT
CASRPGQGLSNQPQHF
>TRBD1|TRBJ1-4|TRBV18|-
TGTGCCAGCTCTCCAACAGGGGGCGCAGACGGAAAACTGTTTTTT
CASSPTGGADGKLFF
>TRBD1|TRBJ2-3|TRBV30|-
TGTGCCTGGAACCTACAGGGGCCAAGCACAGATACGCAGTATTTT
CAWNLQGPSTDTQYF
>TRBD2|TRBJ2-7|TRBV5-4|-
TGTGCCAGCAGCGATGGACTAGCGGGGGGGCTAGTCGAGCAGTACTTC
CASSDGLAGGLVEQYF
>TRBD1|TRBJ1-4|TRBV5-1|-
TGCGCCAGCAGCCTTACAGGGGTGACTAATGAAAAACTGTTTTTT
CASSLTGVTNEKLFF